The source of this TCR beta chain is a study of blood T cell repertoires in COVID-19. Profiled with immunoSEQ multiplex PCR; TCRdb holds only in-frame clones, not every one. The sample gives about 500,000 clones, around 90% of which show up once; under 0.75% is in the top ten. The CDR3 has 12 residues. Germline loops: CDR1 SNHLY, CDR2 FYNNEI. Trimming removed 6 bases from V and 0 bases from J, with 5 bases in between. The source of this sequence is a woman under 30 who had recovered from COVID-19. The rearrangement uses TRBV2 and TRBJ1-2, with unresolved D. Sample: PBMCs or T cells enriched from blood (not recorded which). The chain's CDR3 is CASSAANYGYTF. The DNA of the CDR3 is TGTGCCAGCAGCGCAGCTAACTATGGCTACACCTTC.